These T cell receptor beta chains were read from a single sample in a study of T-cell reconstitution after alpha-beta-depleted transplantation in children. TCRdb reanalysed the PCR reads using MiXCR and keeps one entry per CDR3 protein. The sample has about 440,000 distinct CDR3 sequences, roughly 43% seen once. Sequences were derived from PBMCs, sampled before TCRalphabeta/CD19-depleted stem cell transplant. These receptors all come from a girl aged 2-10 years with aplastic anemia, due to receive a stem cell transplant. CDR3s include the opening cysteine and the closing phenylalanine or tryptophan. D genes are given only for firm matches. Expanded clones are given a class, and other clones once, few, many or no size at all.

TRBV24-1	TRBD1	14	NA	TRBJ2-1	CATSDGTGDNEQFF	TGTGCCACCAGTGATGGGACAGGGGATAATGAGCAGTTCTTC
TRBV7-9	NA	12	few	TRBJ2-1	CASGLPGGEQFF	TGTGCCAGCGGACTCCCCGGAGGTGAGCAGTTCTTC
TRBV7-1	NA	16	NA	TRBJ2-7	CASSSLDPTGHYEQYF	TGTGCCAGCAGCTCCCTAGACCCGACAGGCCACTACGAGCAGTACTTC
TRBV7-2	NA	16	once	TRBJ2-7	CASSLRASGLTYEQYF	TGTGCCAGCAGCTTACGGGCTTCGGGGTTAACCTACGAGCAGTACTTC
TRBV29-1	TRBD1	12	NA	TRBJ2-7	CSVGDRGPEQYF	TGCAGCGTGGGGGACAGGGGGCCCGAGCAGTACTTC
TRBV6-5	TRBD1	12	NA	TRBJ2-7	CASRDRSGEQYF	TGTGCCAGCAGGGACAGGTCCGGCGAGCAGTACTTC
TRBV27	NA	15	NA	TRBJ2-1	CASSPSLGADNEQFF	TGTGCCAGCAGTCCATCTCTCGGGGCAGACAATGAGCAGTTCTTC
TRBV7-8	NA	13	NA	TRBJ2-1	CAYMGLSHGEQFF	TGTGCCTATATGGGACTCTCCCACGGTGAGCAGTTCTTC
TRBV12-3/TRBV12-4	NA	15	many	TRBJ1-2	CASSSETSLFYGYTF	TGTGCCAGCAGTTCCGAGACAAGCCTATTCTATGGCTACACCTTC
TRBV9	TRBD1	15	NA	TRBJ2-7	CASSGPGQGAYEQYF	TGTGCCAGCAGCGGTCCGGGACAGGGAGCCTACGAGCAGTACTTC
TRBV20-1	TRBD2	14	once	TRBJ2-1	CSATSGLAGIEQFF	TGCAGTGCCACTTCGGGGCTAGCGGGAATTGAGCAGTTCTTC
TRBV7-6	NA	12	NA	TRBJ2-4	CASSFEAGDQYF	TGTGCCAGCAGCTTTGAGGCAGGTGATCAGTACTTC
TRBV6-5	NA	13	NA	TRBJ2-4	CASMLSRKNIQYF	TGTGCCAGCATGTTGAGCCGCAAAAACATTCAGTACTTC
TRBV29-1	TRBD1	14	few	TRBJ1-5	CSVKGGQGNQPQHF	TGCAGCGTTAAAGGCGGACAGGGGAATCAGCCCCAGCATTTT
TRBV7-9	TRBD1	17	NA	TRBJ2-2	CASRLPPDRDGSGELFF	TGTGCCAGCAGGCTTCCTCCGGACAGGGATGGGTCCGGGGAGCTGTTTTTT
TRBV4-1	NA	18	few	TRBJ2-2	CASSSRPMGDPNTGELFF	TGCGCCAGCAGCTCTCGCCCCATGGGGGATCCGAACACCGGGGAGCTGTTTTTT
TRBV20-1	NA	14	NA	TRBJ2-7	CSARDLEGRDEQYF	TGCAGTGCTAGAGATCTGGAGGGGCGCGACGAGCAGTACTTC
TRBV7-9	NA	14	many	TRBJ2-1	CASSLLAVYNEQFF	TGTGCCAGCAGCTTACTAGCTGTCTACAATGAGCAGTTCTTC
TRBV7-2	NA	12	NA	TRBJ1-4	CASSLKNEKLFF	TGTGCCAGCAGCTTAAAAAATGAAAAACTGTTTTTT
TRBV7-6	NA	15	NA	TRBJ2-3	CASSLGPPLTDTQYF	TGTGCCAGCAGCCTTGGGCCTCCCCTAACAGATACGCAGTATTTT
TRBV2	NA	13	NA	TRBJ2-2	CASTQSNTGELFF	TGTGCCAGCACACAGTCGAACACCGGGGAGCTGTTTTTT
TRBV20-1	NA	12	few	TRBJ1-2	CSARVPQGSRTF	TGCAGTGCTAGAGTCCCTCAGGGTTCGCGCACCTTC
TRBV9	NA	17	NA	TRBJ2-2	CASSESGHPSNTGELFF	TGTGCCAGCAGCGAATCGGGACACCCGTCTAACACCGGGGAGCTGTTTTTT
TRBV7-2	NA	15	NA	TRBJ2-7	CASSLVAQGLGEQYF	TGTGCCAGCAGCTTAGTTGCGCAGGGTTTAGGCGAGCAGTACTTC
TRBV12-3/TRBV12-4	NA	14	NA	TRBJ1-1	CASSPGIWNTEAFF	TGTGCCAGCAGCCCCGGGATTTGGAACACTGAAGCTTTCTTT
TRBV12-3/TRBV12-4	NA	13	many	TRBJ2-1	CASAHETNNEQFF	TGTGCCAGCGCTCATGAGACTAACAATGAGCAGTTCTTC
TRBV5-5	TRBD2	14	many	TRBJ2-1	CASSLAGGSNEQFF	TGTGCCAGCAGCTTAGCGGGAGGGTCGAATGAGCAGTTCTTC
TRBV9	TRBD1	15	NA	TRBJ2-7	CASSGGTGGGDEQYF	TGTGCCAGCAGCGGAGGGACAGGGGGCGGCGACGAGCAGTACTTC
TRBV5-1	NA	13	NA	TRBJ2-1	CASSLGSGAEQFF	TGCGCCAGCAGCTTGGGGTCGGGGGCAGAGCAGTTCTTC
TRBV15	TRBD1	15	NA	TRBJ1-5	CATSNRGGGGQPQHF	TGTGCCACCAGCAACAGGGGGGGAGGCGGTCAGCCCCAGCATTTT
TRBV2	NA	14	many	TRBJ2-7	CASSEQGQMYEQYF	TGTGCCAGCAGTGAACAGGGTCAAATGTACGAGCAGTACTTC
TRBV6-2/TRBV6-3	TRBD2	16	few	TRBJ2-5	CASSLRLAGGMETQYF	TGTGCCAGCAGTTTACGACTAGCGGGAGGTATGGAGACCCAGTACTTC
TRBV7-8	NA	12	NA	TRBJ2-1	CARARSYNEQFF	TGTGCTCGGGCTCGCTCCTACAATGAGCAGTTCTTC
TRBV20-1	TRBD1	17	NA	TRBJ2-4	CSASPGAGQGSQDIQYF	TGCAGTGCTAGTCCCGGCGCGGGACAGGGGTCGCAGGACATTCAGTACTTC
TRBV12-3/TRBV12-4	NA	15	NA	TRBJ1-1	CASSFYGGGTTEAFF	TGTGCCAGCAGTTTTTATGGGGGGGGGACTACTGAAGCTTTCTTT
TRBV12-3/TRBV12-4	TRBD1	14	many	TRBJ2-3	CASRTGGGTDTQYF	TGTGCCAGCAGAACAGGGGGAGGCACAGATACGCAGTATTTT
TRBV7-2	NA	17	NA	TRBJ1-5	CASSLRPGLWLNQPQHF	TGTGCCAGCAGCTTACGTCCAGGGCTGTGGCTCAATCAGCCCCAGCATTTT
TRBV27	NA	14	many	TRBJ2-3	CASSLRAGTDTQYF	TGTGCCAGCAGTTTACGAGCTGGCACAGATACGCAGTATTTT
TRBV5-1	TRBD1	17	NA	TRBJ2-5	CASSLLSGTGDPGTQYF	TGCGCCAGCAGCCTGCTATCCGGGACAGGGGACCCAGGGACCCAGTACTTC
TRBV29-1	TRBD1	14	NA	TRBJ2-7	CSVEFGQGYNEQYF	TGCAGCGTTGAATTTGGACAGGGTTATAACGAGCAGTACTTC
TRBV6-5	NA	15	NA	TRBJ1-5	CASSATVTSNQPQHF	TGTGCCAGCAGTGCCACAGTAACTAGCAATCAGCCCCAGCATTTT
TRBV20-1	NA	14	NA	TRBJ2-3	CSAARPGLTDTQYF	TGCAGTGCTGCCCGGCCAGGCCTCACAGATACGCAGTATTTT
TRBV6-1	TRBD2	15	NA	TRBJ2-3	CASSPATGGTDTQYF	TGTGCCAGCTCTCCTGCTACGGGGGGAACAGATACGCAGTATTTT